These T cell receptor beta chains were read from a single sample in a study of T cell responses to AZD1222 COVID-19 vaccine. This table comes from immunoSEQ multiplex PCR, and its TCRdb copy is limited to in-frame clones, with some not included. The sample shows more than 150,000 clones, 85% to 90% of them seen only once. Sequenced here: peripheral blood, sampled on day 0 of AZD1222 vaccination. Receptors originate from an adult in good health. CDR3s include the opening cysteine and the closing phenylalanine or tryptophan. A D gene is named only where the DNA matches it firmly. Size is omitted from some rows. Given values are once, few, many or a class for expanded clones.

v_gene	d_gene	j_gene	abundance	CDR3aa	CDR3nt
TRBV19	TRBD2	TRBJ2-7	NA	CASTLAGSDEQYF	TGTGCCAGTACCTTAGCGGGATCCGACGAGCAGTACTTC
TRBV19	NA	TRBJ1-5	few	CASSMREFGNQPQHF	TGTGCCAGTAGTATGAGGGAATTCGGCAATCAGCCCCAGCATTTT
TRBV18	NA	TRBJ2-3	NA	CASSRAGTDTQYF	TGTGCCAGCTCACGGGCGGGCACAGATACGCAGTATTTT
TRBV5-1	NA	TRBJ1-1	NA	CASSLGAGVNTEAFF	TGCGCCAGCAGCTTGGGAGCCGGTGTGAACACTGAAGCTTTCTTT
TRBV2	TRBD1	TRBJ1-5	NA	CASSRTGDQPQHF	TGTGCCAGCAGCCGGACAGGGGATCAGCCCCAGCATTTT
TRBV9	TRBD1	TRBJ2-2	NA	CASSVYRGTGELFF	TGTGCCAGCAGCGTCTACAGGGGGACTGGGGAGCTGTTTTTT
TRBV9	NA	TRBJ1-5	NA	CASSVEDGRGQPQHF	TGTGCCAGCAGCGTAGAGGACGGACGGGGTCAGCCCCAGCATTTT
TRBV9	TRBD2	TRBJ2-3	NA	CASSVATSGTSTDTQYF	TGTGCCAGCAGCGTAGCGACTAGCGGGACTAGCACAGATACGCAGTATTTT
TRBV5-1	TRBD2	TRBJ2-3	NA	CASSSATGTSGTDTQYF	TGCGCCAGCAGCTCAGCCACCGGGACTAGTGGCACAGATACGCAGTATTTT
TRBV5-1	TRBD2	TRBJ2-3	NA	CASSPGTSGIDTQYF	TGCGCCAGCAGCCCTGGGACTAGCGGGATTGATACGCAGTATTTT
TRBV5-1	NA	TRBJ1-4	NA	CASSFSGRAETTFF	TGCGCCAGCAGCTTCTCTGGACGGGCAGAGACTACGTTTTTT
TRBV19	NA	TRBJ1-5	few	CASSWWDQPQHF	TGTGCCAGTAGCTGGTGGGATCAGCCCCAGCATTTT
TRBV28	TRBD2	TRBJ2-7	NA	CASSLGAGAPGEQYF	TGTGCCAGCAGTTTAGGAGCGGGAGCTCCCGGCGAGCAGTACTTC